This T cell receptor (beta chain) was profiled in a study of OX40 agonist ivuxolimab in advanced cancers. The overall study: In this trial design, patients received ivuxolimab intravenously at 0.01 to 10 mg/kg every 2 weeks. Two patients with cutaneous melanoma and one with hepatocellular carcinoma, three in total, showed partial responses. Findings and limits, study-wide: What antigens the expanded peripheral T cells recognized was never established. Some nonresponders also had low normalized T-cell clonal expansion.

This clone appeared once. Its antigen is as yet unknown. There are 15 residues in the CDR3. Trimming shortened V by 5 bases and J by 0 bases, and 13 bases separated the two germline ends. Looked up from germline, CDR1 is SGHTA and CDR2 is FQGNSA. Method: immunoSEQ multiplex PCR; TCRdb's copy keeps in-frame clones and lacks some. The sample records some 76,000 clones, approximately 90% being singletons. This receptor was identified in an adult with an advanced solid tumor such as melanoma, head and neck, liver or kidney cancer. The chain carries TRBV7-2 and TRBJ1-2; no reliable D call. The sequences come from CD4+ or CD8+ T cells sorted from blood, collected in a trial of the OX40 agonist ivuxolimab. DNA for the CDR3: TGTGCCAGCAGCCCTCTGGGCAGTTCTAACTATGGCTACACCTTC. Translating it yields CASSPLGSSNYGYTF.